The rows below give T cell receptor beta chains drawn from one sample of a study of T cells in narcolepsy. The method was immunoSEQ multiplex PCR; TCRdb's version includes in-frame clones alone and lacks a portion of them. The data contain 25,000 to 35,000 clones, over 80% of them singletons. The specimen was CD45RA- memory CD4+ T cells from PBMCs. Receptor source: a human donor with narcolepsy. CDR3s include the opening cysteine and the closing phenylalanine or tryptophan. A row's size may be missing; if present it is once, few, many or a size class.

J | length | V | size | CDR3
TRBJ2-7 | 15 | TRBV7-2 | - | CASRPSGGADYEQYF
TRBJ2-3 | 19 | TRBV19 | once | CASQSPASGGRTSTDTQYF
TRBJ2-5 | 15 | TRBV7-2 | - | CASSLRTGAGETQYF
TRBJ2-7 | 15 | TRBV5-1 | - | CASSLDGQGSYEQYF
TRBJ1-6 | 14 | TRBV9 | - | CASTGGGAGSPLHF
TRBJ2-7 | 13 | TRBV7-6 | few | CASSLVGGREQYF
TRBJ1-5 | 13 | TRBV18 | - | CASSPKGDAFQHF
TRBJ1-2 | 14 | TRBV11-2 | - | CASSSFQGYYGYTF
TRBJ2-5 | 23 | TRBV5-1 | - | CASSYGATSGVQRIDRSAETQYF
TRBJ2-4 | 16 | TRBV5-6 | - | CASSLGQTIAKNIQYF
TRBJ1-4 | 13 | TRBV2 | - | CASSRTDNEKLFF
TRBJ1-4 | 14 | TRBV15 | - | CATSLGTSSEKLFF
TRBJ1-6 | 16 | TRBV19 | - | CASSMAQTDFYSPLHF
TRBJ1-1 | 12 | TRBV10-3 | - | CAISDRGGGAFF
TRBJ2-1 | 13 | TRBV30 | - | CAWSGLGYGEQFF
TRBJ2-5 | 12 | TRBV7-2 | - | CASSLARGEQYF
TRBJ2-1 | 16 | TRBV5-5 | - | CASSLGGPGTHNEQFF
TRBJ1-5 | 16 | TRBV4-3 | - | CASSQDLAGPAEPQHF
TRBJ1-6 | 15 | TRBV9 | - | CASSVAAGGNSPLHF
TRBJ2-7 | 15 | TRBV11-2 | - | CASSFSQGDPYEQYF
TRBJ2-5 | 15 | TRBV7-6 | - | CASSFVAGGSETQYF
TRBJ2-7 | 12 | TRBV5-1 | - | CASSQDNYEQYF
TRBJ2-7 | 17 | TRBV5-1 | - | CASSLRAGGADSYEQYF
TRBJ1-1 | 15 | TRBV5-1 | few | CASSTRQGMGTEAFF
TRBJ1-3 | 15 | TRBV9 | - | CASSVGLDPPNTIYF
TRBJ2-5 | 13 | TRBV19 | - | CASSPLGEETQYF
TRBJ1-1 | 13 | TRBV11-2 | - | CASRTVVGTEAFF
TRBJ1-1 | 20 | TRBV5-1 | few | CASSFRDRASLMATNTEAFF
TRBJ2-5 | 14 | TRBV6-5 | - | CASSQGTSSETQYF
TRBJ1-2 | 15 | TRBV6-5 | few | CASRFLTGKNYGYTF
TRBJ2-5 | 18 | TRBV5-6 | few | CASSLSIMAGGPGETQYF
TRBJ2-1 | 15 | TRBV9 | - | CASSPLAGGINEQFF
TRBJ1-4 | 13 | TRBV6-1 | - | CASVRDSGEKLFF
TRBJ1-4 | 17 | TRBV7-8 | - | CASRLTTRGATNEKLFF
TRBJ2-3 | 16 | TRBV11-2 | - | CASSLDELAGGDTQYF
TRBJ2-1 | 14 | TRBV9 | - | CASTRTSSYNEQFF
TRBJ1-2 | 15 | TRBV7-6 | - | CASSYTDGVDYGYTF